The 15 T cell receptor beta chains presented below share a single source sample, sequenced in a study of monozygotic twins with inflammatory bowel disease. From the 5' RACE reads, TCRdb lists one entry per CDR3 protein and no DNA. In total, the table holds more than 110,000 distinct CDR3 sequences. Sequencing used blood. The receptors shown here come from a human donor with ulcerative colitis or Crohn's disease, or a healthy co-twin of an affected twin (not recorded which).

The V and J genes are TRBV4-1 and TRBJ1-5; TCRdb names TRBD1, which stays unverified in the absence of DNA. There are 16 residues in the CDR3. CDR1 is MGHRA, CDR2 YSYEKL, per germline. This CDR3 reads CASSQTGGSFDQPQHF.

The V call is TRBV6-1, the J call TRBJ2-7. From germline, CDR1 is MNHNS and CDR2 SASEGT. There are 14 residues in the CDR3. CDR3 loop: CASSEFWQYYEQYF.

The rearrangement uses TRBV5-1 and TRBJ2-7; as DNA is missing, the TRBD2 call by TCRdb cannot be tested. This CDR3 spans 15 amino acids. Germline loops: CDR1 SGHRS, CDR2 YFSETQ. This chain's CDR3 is CASNVGLAGADEQYF.

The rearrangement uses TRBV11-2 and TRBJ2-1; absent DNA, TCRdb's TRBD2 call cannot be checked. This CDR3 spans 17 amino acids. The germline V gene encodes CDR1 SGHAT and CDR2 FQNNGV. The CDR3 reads CASSLAPLSGVYNEQFF.

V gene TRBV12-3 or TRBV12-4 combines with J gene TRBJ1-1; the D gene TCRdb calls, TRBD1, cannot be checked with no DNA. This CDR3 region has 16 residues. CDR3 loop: CASSFGRETMNTDAFF.

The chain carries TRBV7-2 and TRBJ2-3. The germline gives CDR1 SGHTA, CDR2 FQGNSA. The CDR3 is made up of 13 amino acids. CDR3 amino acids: CASSLGLGDTQYF.

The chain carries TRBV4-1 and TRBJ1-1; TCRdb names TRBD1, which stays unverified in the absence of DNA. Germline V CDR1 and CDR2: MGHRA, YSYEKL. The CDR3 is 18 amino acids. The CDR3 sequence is CASSQGPGQGAVNTEAFF.

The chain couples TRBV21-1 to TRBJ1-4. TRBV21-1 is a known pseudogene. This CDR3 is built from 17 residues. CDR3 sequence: CASSKAPGKATNEKLFF.

CDR3 residues: CASSLWEGTGELFF. The chain employs TRBV27 and TRBJ2-2; there is no DNA to check the TCRdb D call of TRBD2. The length of the CDR3 is 14 residues. CDR1 and CDR2 (germline): MNHEY, SMNVEV (reference sequence).

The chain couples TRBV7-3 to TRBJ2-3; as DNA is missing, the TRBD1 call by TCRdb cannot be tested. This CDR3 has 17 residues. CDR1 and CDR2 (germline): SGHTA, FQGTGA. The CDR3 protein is CASSLGPGQGAADTQYF.

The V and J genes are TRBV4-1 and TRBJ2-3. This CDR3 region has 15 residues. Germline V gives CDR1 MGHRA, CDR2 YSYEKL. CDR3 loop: CASSQVLASTDTQYF.

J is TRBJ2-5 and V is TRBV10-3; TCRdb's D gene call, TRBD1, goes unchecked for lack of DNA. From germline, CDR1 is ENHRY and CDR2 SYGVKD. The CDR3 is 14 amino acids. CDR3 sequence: CAISDPGGRETQYF.

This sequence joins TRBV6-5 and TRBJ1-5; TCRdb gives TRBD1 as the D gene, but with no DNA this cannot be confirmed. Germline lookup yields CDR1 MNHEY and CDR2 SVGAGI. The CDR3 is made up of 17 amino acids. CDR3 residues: CASSYSGTPFGNQPQHF.

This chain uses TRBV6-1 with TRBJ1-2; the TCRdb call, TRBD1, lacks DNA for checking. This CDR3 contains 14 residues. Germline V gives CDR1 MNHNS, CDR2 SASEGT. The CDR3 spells CASSPGEIGYGYTF.

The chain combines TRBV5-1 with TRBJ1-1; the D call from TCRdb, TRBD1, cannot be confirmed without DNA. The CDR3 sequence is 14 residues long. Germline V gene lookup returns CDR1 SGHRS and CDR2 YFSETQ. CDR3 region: CASSWGQMNTEAFF.